The next 6 T cell receptor beta chains were all read from a single sample in a study of tumor-infiltrating lymphocytes in primary liver carcinoma. TCR beta cDNA was prepared out of about 530 ng total RNA by means of a constant-region primer. Three-round nested multiplex PCR performed with slightly modified ARM-PCR produced the TCR beta libraries. The study ran its first two PCR rounds for 9 to 10 cycles each, using TRBV1-TRBV30 forward primers and a C-beta reverse primer. TCRdb independently ran MiXCR on the multiplex PCR reads; one entry per CDR3 protein. This table has about 78,000 distinct CDR3 sequences, over 70% appearing once. RNA and DNA were co-extracted from around 18-30 mg of unsorted bulk tissue. Sequences were obtained from liver tumor tissue from sampling region 4. Subset noted: tumor region T4, right-lateral pole. Receptors were obtained from a woman aged 55-69 years with primary liver carcinoma and hepatitis B virus infection.

Note on this clonotype: Sequence at one end of the junction differs from germline and may be a read error. V and J are TRBV7-9 and TRBJ2-1, with 7 bases lining up with TRBD2. This CDR3 has 15 residues. CDR1 and CDR2 (germline): SEHNR, FQNEAQ (reference sequence). Written as DNA, the CDR3 is TGTGCCAGCGATAGCGGGTCCGTCCCCTACAGTGAGCAGTTCTTC. Translated: CASDSGSVPYSEQFF. Full variable domain (missing parts from reference TRBV7-9 and TRBJ2-1): DTGVSQNPRHKITKRGQNVTFRCDPISEHNRLYWYRQTLGQGPEFLTYFQNEAQLEKSRLLSDRFSAERPKGSFSTLEIQRTEQGDSAMYLCASDSGSVPYSEQFFGPGTRLTVL.

Concerning this clonotype itself: A junction boundary mismatches the germline segment, possibly from a read error. This sequence joins TRBV11-2 and TRBJ2-7, with a possible D match to TRBD1 (5 bases). Germline V gene sequence: CDR1 SGHAT, CDR2 FQNNGV. The CDR3 is 12 amino acids. The CDR3 region has the DNA TGTGCCAGTAGCTTGGGGCTGTGCGAACAGTACTTC. It is translated as CASSLGLCEQYF.

The chain joins TRBV11-2 to TRBJ2-3, with D possibly TRBD2 on 6 matching bases. Between the trimmed V and J ends, which lost 1 base and 5 bases, there was a span of 28 bases. This CDR3 spans 20 amino acids. Germline assignment: CDR1 SGHAT and CDR2 FQNNGV. Here the CDR3 DNA reads TGTGCCAGCAGCTTAGTTCTAAGTAGGTTAACGGGAGAAGGGATAGATACGCAGTATTTT. The encoded protein is CASSLVLSRLTGEGIDTQYF.

Concerning this clonotype itself: An end of the junction does not agree with germline; a read error may underlie this. The rearrangement links TRBV6-2 or TRBV6-3 to TRBJ2-1; TRBD2 might be the D (6 bases). The germline V gene encodes CDR1 MNHEY and CDR2 SVGEGT. The CDR3 consists of 15 residues. CDR3 sequence: CVSSYVSGGRGEQFF. The CDR3 DNA follows: TGTGTCAGTAGTTACGTTTCCGGCGGGCGGGGTGAGCAATTCTTC.

Worth noting for this clonotype: Germline is not matched at one junction end, which may reflect a read error. V is TRBV6-5 and J is TRBJ2-3; a weak D match, TRBD1 (6 bases). Germline CDR1 and CDR2: MNHEY and SVGAGI. CDR3 length: 15 amino acids. The CDR3 loop is CASSSRGSRPDMQYF. The CDR3 coding sequence is TGTGCCAGCAGCTCAAGGGGGAGTAGGCCAGATATGCAGTATTTT.

For this clonotype: The junction departs from the called germline gene at one end, perhaps through a read error. This chain uses TRBV6-1 with TRBJ2-1; D not certain. This CDR3 comprises 16 residues. Germline V lookup: CDR1 MNHNS, CDR2 SASEGT. This CDR3 is CASSHGLRRDHNEQFF. DNA of the CDR3: TGTGCCAGCAGTCATGGGTTGAGGCGAGACCACAATGAACAGTTCTTC.